This T cell receptor beta chain emerged from a study of naive and memory T cell subsets. Study-wide results and limits: Possibly reflecting memory cells re-expressing CD45RA, a few larger clonotypes occurred in naive repertoires, especially CD8. The power law exponent of TCR abundance differed between naive and memory cells.

This clonotype has just a few counts. Its specificity is not known. CD4+ T cell IFNgamma after overnight CMV lysate exposure gave donor CMV status. CD8 T cells were positively selected from what remained after CD4 positive selection. An equimolar mix of two oligonucleotides served as the beta constant-region primer for TRBC1 and TRBC2. Four rounds of PCR amplified the ligated cDNA using nested alpha and beta constant-region primers plus SP2. An oligonucleotide with the SP2 primer and a 12-nucleotide UMI was ligated to the cDNA 3' end. MiXCR, run by TCRdb on the UMI-ligation and nested PCR reads, gives a single entry per CDR3 protein. Among over 100,000 distinct CDR3 sequences listed, 14% were seen once. The sequencing sample was made of naive CD8+ T cells from blood. This TCR derives from a human donor in good health.

CDR3: CASASGNYGYTF. The CDR3 bases are TGTGCCAGCGCAAGTGGAAACTATGGCTACACCTTC. V gene TRBV21-1 combines with J gene TRBJ1-2. TRBV21-1 is classified as a pseudogene. The CDR3 covers 12 residues.